The present entry profiles one T cell receptor (beta chain) with its context. Its specificity is unknown. Per germline, CDR1 SGHNT and CDR2 YYREEE (reference sequence). V gave up 6 bases and J gave up 5 bases; unmatched junction bases: 4. The CDR3 totals 14 residues. This sample stems from a study of beta chain features in type 1 diabetes. Study-level points and caveats: The study found that naive, central memory and Treg TCRB repertoires appeared more similar in patients than in healthy donors. Type 1 diabetes patients showed a moderate but significant shortening of TCRB CDR3s in all four CD4+ subsets.

Donors underwent one heparinised blood draw, 90 to 150 mL on average. CD45RO/CCR7/CD25/CD127/CD95/CD27 staining was used to isolate CD4+ naive, central memory, regulatory and stem cell-like memory cells by sorting. The isolated RNA, all of it, was reverse transcribed, so expressed TCRB transcripts were what got sequenced. The study sequenced naive, central memory and regulatory T cell samples to an average of approximately 3.5 million reads. Produced via immunoSEQ multiplex PCR; TCRdb's table is partial and in-frame only. The sample lists 310,000 or so clones; around 16% were seen once. This TCR came from a man aged 18 to 30 with type 1 diabetes. This chain links TRBV5-4 with TRBJ2-1; the match to TRBD2 covers 11 bases. The sample taken for sequencing was naive CD4+ T cells from blood. Here the CDR3 DNA reads TGTGCCAGCACCCCGGGACTAGCGGACAATGAGCAGTTCTTC. As protein: CASTPGLADNEQFF. The whole variable domain, remainder taken from reference TRBV5-4 and TRBJ2-1, is ETGVTQSPTHLIKTRGQQVTLRCSSQSGHNTVSWYQQALGQGPQFIFQYYREEENGRGNFPPRFSGLQFPNYSSELNVNALELDDSALYLCASTPGLADNEQFFGPGTRLTVL.